The 30 T cell receptor beta chains presented below share a single source sample, sequenced in a study of T cell repertoires in cytomegalovirus infection. One entry per CDR3 protein results from TCRdb running MiXCR on the reads. The sample consists of nearly 450,000 distinct CDR3 sequences, roughly 30% of them appearing once. The sample was PBMCs. The receptors stem from a human donor in good health (CMV status not recorded). Some clones in this sample may be carry-over from other donors' samples.

This clonotype has only one observation. One end of the junction does not line up with germline, which may come from a read error. V is TRBV27 and J is TRBJ1-4; D is ambiguous. CDR1 and CDR2 from the germline V gene are MNHEY and SMNVEV (reference sequence). This CDR3 region has 15 residues. CDR3 sequence (DNA): TGTGCCAGCAGGTCTCTGGTAGCCGGGAATGACAAACTGTTTTTT. This gives the protein CASRSLVAGNDKLFF.

The gene calls are TRBV7-9 and TRBJ1-2, with no clear D. CDR1 is SEHNR and CDR2 is FQNEAQ in the germline V gene (reference sequence). The germline V and J ends were trimmed by 2 bases and 2 bases, with 21 bases remaining between them. The CDR3 sequence is 18 residues long. CDR3 bases: TGTGCCAGCAGCTTAAATTCTTTCAAAGAGACTACGAACTATGGCTACACCTTC. Its translation is CASSLNSFKETTNYGYTF.

As for this clonotype: Given a much more abundant clone one base away, this may be a read error. The chain combines TRBV4-1 with TRBJ2-1, with D possibly being TRBD1 or TRBD2 (5 bases each). Germline-derived CDR1 and CDR2 are MGHRA and YSYEKL. V was clipped by 0 bases and J by 4 bases, with 13 bases between them. The CDR3 loop spans 16 amino acids. The CDR3 DNA reads as TGCGCCAGCAGCCAAGAAGACAGCGGCTTATACAATGAGCAGTTCTTC. It encodes CASSQEDSGLYNEQFF.

With regard to this clonotype: One end of the junction does not line up with germline, which may come from a read error. V and J are TRBV7-6 and TRBJ1-1; D may be TRBD1 (5 bases). The CDR3 sequence is 13 residues long. Germline CDR1 SGHVS, CDR2 FNYEAQ. CDR3 DNA sequence: TGTGCCAGCAGCCAGGGACCGTACACTGAATCTTGCTTT. It codes for CASSQGPYTESCF.

This clonotype was seen just once. As the CDR3 is not closed by the conserved phenylalanine or tryptophan, this likely results from a read error. This sequence joins TRBV5-4 and TRBJ2-3; 15 nucleotides agree with TRBD2. The ends lost 5 bases at V and 6 bases at J; junction bases unmatched: 7. CDR3 length: 16 amino acids. CDR1 SGHNT and CDR2 YYREEE come from the germline V gene (reference sequence). The CDR3 protein is CASSVGTSGGQDTQYY. CDR3 in DNA: TGTGCCAGCAGTGTGGGGACTAGCGGGGGGCAGGATACGCAGTATTAT.

This clonotype was seen once. V usage is TRBV7-2 and J usage is TRBJ2-3; 13 bases align to TRBD2. J was trimmed by 2 bases and V by 9 bases; bases with no gene match: 11. The CDR3 loop spans 17 amino acids. Germline CDR1 and CDR2: SGHTA and FQGNSA. The CDR3 nucleotides read TGTGCCAGAAGCCCGCCGACTAGCGGGGGGACCACAGATACGCAGTATTTT. This codes for CARSPPTSGGTTDTQYF.

This clonotype was observed a handful of times. The rearrangement joins TRBV6-2 or TRBV6-3 to TRBJ1-2; 12 nucleotides line up with TRBD1. The CDR3 is 16 residues long. Germline lookup yields CDR1 MNHEY and CDR2 SVGEGT. The ends lost 5 bases at V and 7 bases at J; junction bases unmatched: 11. CDR3: CASSTEPGQGAGGYTF. CDR3 nucleotide sequence: TGTGCCAGCAGTACAGAGCCGGGACAGGGGGCCGGTGGCTACACCTTC.

This clonotype has just a few counts. The chain couples TRBV5-5 to TRBJ2-3; 8 bases match TRBD2. This CDR3 has 16 amino acids. CDR1 SGHKS and CDR2 YYEKEE come from the germline V gene (reference sequence). The V and J ends lost 4 bases and 5 bases, in that order; junction bases with no gene match: 12. The DNA for the CDR3 is TGTGCCAGCAGCGTGGGCGTGGCGGGGGGTCAAGATACGCAGTATTTT. It is translated as CASSVGVAGGQDTQYF.

A note on this clonotype: At one of its ends the junction is not consistent with the germline gene, which may arise from a read error. This chain uses TRBV24-1 with TRBJ2-3; 8 bases line up with TRBD2. The V gene's germline CDR1 is KGHDR and CDR2 SFDVKD. The CDR3 has 17 amino acids. CDR3 in DNA: TGTGCTACCAGTGATTTGGGGCAGCGGGGGAGCACAGATACGCAGTATTTT. Translated, it gives CATSDLGQRGSTDTQYF.

This clonotype came up once. This sequence joins TRBV5-1 and TRBJ1-1; possibly TRBD1 for D (6 bases). Trimming stripped 4 bases from V and 3 bases from J, with 13 bases between. Germline CDR1 reads SGHRS; CDR2 reads YFSETQ. The CDR3 runs 14 residues. CDR3 nucleotide sequence: TGCGCCAGCAGCCCGAACAGGGCAGACACTGAAGCTTTCTTT. Protein product: CASSPNRADTEAFF.

The table lists this clonotype with a few counts. J is TRBJ1-5 and V is TRBV12-3 or TRBV12-4; possible D gene TRBD1, 6 bases. This CDR3 region has 17 residues. Trimming left V 2 bases short and J 0 bases short, with 14 bases between. CDR3 sequence reads: CASSLTGTHSSNQPQHF. The CDR3, as DNA: TGTGCCAGCAGTTTAACGGGGACACACAGTAGCAATCAGCCCCAGCATTTT.

The chain uses TRBV27 and TRBJ1-6; possibly TRBD1 for D (5 bases). Germline V CDR1 and CDR2: MNHEY, SMNVEV (reference sequence). Deletions cut 3 bases from V and 8 bases from J, with 26 bases between. This CDR3 spans 19 amino acids. The CDR3 sequence: CASSFRAKMNIADHSPLHF. For the CDR3, the DNA is TGTGCCAGCAGTTTCAGGGCTAAAATGAATATCGCCGATCATTCACCCCTCCACTTT.

This clonotype came up a few times. This chain connects TRBV5-6 to TRBJ1-1; the D gene is possibly TRBD1 (5 bases). Germline CDR1 is SGHDT and CDR2 is YYEEEE. This CDR3 region has 14 residues. Trimming removed 5 bases from V and 3 bases from J, with 14 bases in between. The CDR3 DNA follows: TGTGCCAGCAGGAGACAGAGATCCTACACTGAAGCTTTCTTT. As protein: CASRRQRSYTEAFF. Looking up the rest from reference TRBV5-6 and TRBJ1-1 gives the full variable domain: DAGVTQSPTHLIKTRGQQVTLRCSPKSGHDTVSWYQQALGQGPQFIFQYYEEEERQRGNFPDRFSGHQFPNYSSELNVNALLLGDSALYLCASRRQRSYTEAFFGQGTRLTVV.

This clonotype was seen a single time. This sequence joins TRBV2 and TRBJ2-3; tentative D call: TRBD2 (6 bases). There are 15 residues in the CDR3. Germline values: CDR1 SNHLY, CDR2 FYNNEI. V was pared by 1 base and J by 1 base, with 9 bases between. In DNA form, the CDR3 reads TGTGCCAGCAGTGAAGGGTTAGCGGGCACAGATACGCAGTATTTT. It specifies CASSEGLAGTDTQYF.

The V call is TRBV24-1, the J call TRBJ1-1; tentative D call: TRBD1 (6 bases). Germline assignment: CDR1 KGHDR and CDR2 SFDVKD. The length of the CDR3 is 12 residues. The V gene lost 11 bases and the J gene lost 8 bases, with 17 bases spanning the gap. The CDR3: CASETGPAEAFF. CDR3 nucleotide sequence: TGTGCCAGCGAAACAGGGCCTGCCGAAGCTTTCTTT.

This clonotype came up many times. This chain joins TRBV7-2 and TRBJ2-1; 9 positions match TRBD2. Losses at the gene ends were 1 base for V and 8 bases for J; bases not matched to a gene: 9. The CDR3 loop spans 16 amino acids. Germline loops: CDR1 SGHTA, CDR2 FQGNSA. This CDR3 is CASSLEAGGLNHEQFF. Written as DNA, the CDR3 is TGTGCCAGCAGCTTAGAGGCGGGGGGGCTTAACCATGAGCAGTTCTTC.

This clonotype showed up just a few times. The chain couples TRBV28 to TRBJ1-2, with D tentatively TRBD1 (5 bases). V dropped 3 bases and J dropped 7 bases, with 12 bases sitting between them. Germline CDR1 and CDR2: MDHEN and SYDVKM. This CDR3 contains 13 residues. CDR3 region: CASSLMGTIGYTF. CDR3 sequence (DNA): TGTGCCAGCAGTTTGATGGGGACTATTGGCTACACCTTC.

CDR3 sequence: CASSLYRRRAGDTYEQYF. In DNA, the CDR3 is TGTGCCAGCAGCTTATATCGCCGACGAGCGGGGGATACCTACGAGCAGTACTTC. This chain uses TRBV7-8 with TRBJ2-7; 8 nucleotides agree with TRBD2. CDR1 is SGHVS, CDR2 FQNEAQ, per germline. The junction had 14 bases not matched to a gene; V was cut back by 2 bases and J by 2 bases. This CDR3 spans 18 amino acids.

This clonotype has at least ten counts. The chain couples TRBV19 to TRBJ2-1; 11 nucleotides align to TRBD2. The CDR3 extends over 14 amino acids. The germline CDR1 and CDR2 sequences are LNHDA and SQIVND (reference sequence). Trimming removed 10 bases from V and 2 bases from J; junction bases left unmatched: 4. The CDR3 coding sequence is TGTGCCACAACTAGCGGGGGCCCCTACAATGAGCAGTTCTTC. Translated, it gives CATTSGGPYNEQFF.

This clonotype was observed a few times. This chain connects TRBV10-2 to TRBJ2-3, with D unresolved. Germline CDR1 is WSHSY and CDR2 is SAAADI. V was trimmed by 7 bases and J by 1 base, leaving 9 bases between them. The CDR3 length is 13 residues. CDR3 amino acids: CASNGEGTDTQYF. CDR3 nucleotides: TGCGCCAGCAATGGAGAGGGCACAGATACGCAGTATTTT.

The V and J genes are TRBV19 and TRBJ2-7; the D gene could be TRBD1 or TRBD2 (5 bases each). The V and J ends lost 5 bases and 3 bases respectively, with 17 bases between them. This CDR3 is 15 amino acids long. Germline CDR1 is LNHDA and CDR2 is SQIVND (reference sequence). CDR3 sequence: CASSFGAAGNYEQYF. The CDR3 region has the DNA TGTGCCAGTAGTTTCGGGGCGGCTGGGAACTACGAGCAGTACTTC.

With regard to this clonotype: The junction shows a germline mismatch at one end, possibly a read error. The CDR3 protein is CASSPVANPSGTIDTPYF. As DNA, the CDR3 is TGTGCCAGCAGTCCCGTCGCGAACCCTTCCGGGACAATCGATACGCCGTATTTT. This chain links TRBV6-2 or TRBV6-3 with TRBJ2-3; TRBD1 is a possible D gene (6 bases). The germline V gene has CDR1 MNHEY and CDR2 SVGEGT. The CDR3 has 18 residues.

For the CDR3, the DNA is TGTGCCAGTAGTATAGGATCCGGGGCCAATCAGCCCCAGCATTTT. It is translated as CASSIGSGANQPQHF. The V and J genes are TRBV19 and TRBJ1-5, with a possible D match to TRBD1 (5 bases). The CDR3 is 15 residues long. The germline V gene encodes CDR1 LNHDA and CDR2 SQIVND (reference sequence). The germline V and J ends were trimmed by 1 base and 3 bases, with 10 bases remaining between them.

This clonotype was seen a handful of times. The chain links TRBV4-3 to TRBJ2-7; 7 bases are a match to TRBD1. Per the germline V gene, CDR1 is LGHNA and CDR2 is YSLEER. With 0 bases clipped from V and 12 bases from J, the junction kept 17 bases outside the gene matches. The CDR3 totals 16 residues. The CDR3 region is CASSQETWDSNLDWYF. The CDR3 region has the DNA TGCGCCAGCAGCCAAGAAACCTGGGACAGCAACCTAGATTGGTACTTC.

The genes are TRBV11-2 and TRBJ2-2; D gene ambiguous. CDR3 length: 16 residues. CDR1 and CDR2 from the germline V gene are SGHAT and FQNNGV. V gave up 10 bases and J gave up 0 bases, with 18 bases separating them. The CDR3 region has the DNA TGTGCCACCGACCTCCGGGCGGATTCGAACACCGGGGAGCTGTTTTTT. Its protein is CATDLRADSNTGELFF. The full variable domain, in which reference TRBV11-2 and TRBJ2-2 provide the parts outside the CDR3, is EAGVAQSPRYKIIEKRQSVAFWCNPISGHATLYWYQQILGQGPKLLIQFQNNGVVDDSQLPKDRFSAERLKGVDSTLKIQPAKLEDSAVYLCATDLRADSNTGELFFGEGSRLTVL.

This clonotype has more than one count but fewer than ten. The chain employs TRBV5-6 and TRBJ2-1, with D perhaps TRBD1 or TRBD2 (5 bases each). Germline loops: CDR1 SGHDT, CDR2 YYEEEE. V gave up 4 bases and J gave up 0 bases, with 14 bases separating them. The CDR3 spans 16 residues. The CDR3 protein is CASSRDPDSSYNEQFF. CDR3 sequence (DNA): TGTGCCAGCAGCCGGGACCCAGATAGCTCCTACAATGAGCAGTTCTTC.

The chain combines TRBV7-3 with TRBJ1-5; D may be TRBD1 (6 bases). The CDR3 is 15 amino acids. Trimming removed 1 base at V and 7 bases at J, with 14 bases between. Germline CDR1 and CDR2: SGHTA and FQGTGA. In DNA form, the CDR3 reads TGTGCCAGCAGCTTAAAAGGGGAGGGGGGCCAGCCCCAGCATTTT. This encodes CASSLKGEGGQPQHF.

This clonotype was recorded at least ten times. The genes are TRBV7-6 and TRBJ1-2; D possibly corresponds to TRBD1 (5 bases). This CDR3 has 12 residues. The V gene's germline CDR1 is SGHVS and CDR2 FNYEAQ. Between the trimmed V and J ends, which lost 11 bases and 4 bases, there was a span of 14 bases. This chain's CDR3 is CAVTGRSYGYTF. The CDR3, as DNA: TGTGCCGTCACAGGCCGAAGCTATGGCTACACCTTC.

In its sample, this clonotype was seen a few times. The genes are TRBV6-2 or TRBV6-3 and TRBJ2-5, with D uncertain. The CDR3 has 14 residues. V gave up 4 bases and J gave up 4 bases, with 13 bases separating them. The V gene's germline CDR1 is MNHEY and CDR2 SVGEGT. The CDR3, as DNA: TGTGCCAGCAGTTTCAGGCAGAGCACAGAGACCCAGTACTTC. This encodes CASSFRQSTETQYF.

This clonotype was seen only a few times. This chain uses TRBV11-2 with TRBJ1-2; 7 bases line up with TRBD1. J gave up 4 bases and V 5 bases, and 10 bases lay outside the gene matches. CDR3 length: 15 amino acids. CDR1 and CDR2 from the germline V gene are SGHAT and FQNNGV. CDR3 nucleotides: TGTGCCAGCAGCCCCCTACGGGCAGGGGGCTATGGCTACACCTTC. This encodes CASSPLRAGGYGYTF.